This T cell receptor beta chain came from a study of PD-1 blockade in classical Hodgkin lymphoma. This clone was detected once. The antigen is not known. The CDR3 extends over 15 amino acids. The ends were cut back, 0 bases at V and 3 bases at J, with 12 bases in the middle. CDR1 is MNHNY, CDR2 SVGAGI, per germline (reference sequence). Data came from immunoSEQ multiplex PCR; TCRdb stores just in-frame clones and leaves some out. The table shows fewer than 90,000 clones, with about 94% occurring only once. The time point was: newly diagnosed, previously untreated cHL patient sample. Acting as the comparison were PBMCs from newly diagnosed, untreated classical Hodgkin lymphoma. Regarding the study as a whole: It was reported that newly diagnosed patients had less baseline TCR diversity than healthy donors.

The TCR originated in a human donor with classical Hodgkin lymphoma. The rearrangement joins TRBV6-6 to TRBJ2-7; D may be TRBD2 (6 bases). Specimen: peripheral blood mononuclear cells (PBMCs). The CDR3 nucleotides are TGTGCCAGCAGTTACTCGAGAGTCGGGGGCTACGAGCAGTACTTC. It codes for CASSYSRVGGYEQYF.